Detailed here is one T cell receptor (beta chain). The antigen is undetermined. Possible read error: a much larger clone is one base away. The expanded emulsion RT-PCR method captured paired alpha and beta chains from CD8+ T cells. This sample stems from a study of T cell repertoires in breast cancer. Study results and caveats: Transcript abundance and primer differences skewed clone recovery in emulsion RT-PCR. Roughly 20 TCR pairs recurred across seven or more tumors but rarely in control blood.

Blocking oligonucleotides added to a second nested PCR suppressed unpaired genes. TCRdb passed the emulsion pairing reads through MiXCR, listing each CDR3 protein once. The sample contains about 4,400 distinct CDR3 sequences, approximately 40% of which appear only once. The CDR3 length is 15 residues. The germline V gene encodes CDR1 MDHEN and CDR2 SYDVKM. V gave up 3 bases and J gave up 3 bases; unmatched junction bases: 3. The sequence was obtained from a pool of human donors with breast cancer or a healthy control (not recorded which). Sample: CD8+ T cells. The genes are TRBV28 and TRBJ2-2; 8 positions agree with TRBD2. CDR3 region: CASSFGGGHTGELFF. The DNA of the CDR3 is TGTGCCAGCAGTTTCGGGGGGGGTCACACCGGGGAGCTGTTTTTT.